This section outlines one T cell receptor (beta chain) sequence together with its context. Its antigen is currently unknown. The data are from a study of siplizumab effects on memory and regulatory T cells. Assay used: immunoSEQ multiplex PCR; TCRdb lists only in-frame clones, some missing. The table has more than 85,000 clones, 90% to 95% seen once. The CDR3 has 15 residues. Trimming took 0 bases from V and 5 from J, leaving 13 bases between them. Germline V lookup: CDR1 KGHSH, CDR2 LQKENI. Whole-study results and caveats: Siplizumab cultures yielded proliferating Tregs whose suppressive function was not confirmed.

This clonotype was sampled from a human donor in good health. The sequenced sample consisted of Tregs sorted from blood. The chain joins TRBV18 to TRBJ2-5; D perhaps matches TRBD1 (5 bases). The DNA of the CDR3 is TGTGCCAGCTCACCACCAAACAGGATCGCGGAGACCCAGTACTTC. The encoded protein is CASSPPNRIAETQYF.